This is a list of T cell receptor beta chains from one sample in a study of T-cell reconstitution after alpha-beta-depleted transplantation in children. TCRdb itself ran the PCR reads through MiXCR, one entry per CDR3 protein. The repertoire consists of about 440,000 distinct CDR3 sequences, with around two fifths occurring once and the leading ten covering 27%. The material was PBMCs, obtained before TCRalphabeta/CD19-depleted stem cell transplant. Receptors were obtained from a girl aged 2 to 9 with aplastic anemia, due to receive a stem cell transplant. CDR3s include the opening cysteine and the closing phenylalanine or tryptophan. A D gene is named only where the DNA matches it firmly. Only some rows state a clone size, as once, few, many or a class for expanded clones.

>NA|TRBV5-7|15|TRBJ1-5|NA
TGTGCCAGCAGCTTGTACCGCAGGCTAAATCAGCCCCAGCATTTT
CASSLYRRLNQPQHF
>NA|TRBV12-3/TRBV12-4|14|TRBJ2-3|NA
TGTGCCAGCAGCTTAGAGGTAGCGCATGATACGCAGTATTTT
CASSLEVAHDTQYF
>once|TRBV20-1|14|TRBJ2-7|TRBD2
TGCAGTGCTAGCCACCCTAGCGGCGCCTACGAGCAGTACTTC
CSASHPSGAYEQYF
>few|TRBV27|17|TRBJ2-1|TRBD2
TGTGCCAGCAGGCCAGGGACTAGCGGTCGGCTTTACAATGAGCAGTTCTTC
CASRPGTSGRLYNEQFF
>many|TRBV7-2|15|TRBJ2-7|TRBD2
TGTGCCAGCAGCTCCCTTCCTAGCGGGGCCTACGAGCAGTACTTC
CASSSLPSGAYEQYF
>few|TRBV28|14|TRBJ2-6|NA
TGTGCCAGCATACGAGGGCCTGGGGCCAACGTCCTGACTTTC
CASIRGPGANVLTF
>many|TRBV21-1|19|TRBJ2-7|NA
TGTGCCAGCAGCCAATCGGGCCTAGCGGGAGTCCTGGGAAGCGACGAGCAGTACTTC
CASSQSGLAGVLGSDEQYF
>once|TRBV7-6|13|TRBJ2-1|TRBD2
TGTGCCAGCAGCTTAGCACTAGCGTATGAGCAGTTCTTC
CASSLALAYEQFF
>NA|TRBV7-2|15|TRBJ2-7|TRBD1
TGTGCCAGCAGCCCCGGACAGGGGGGAGGTTACGAGCAGTACTTC
CASSPGQGGGYEQYF
>once|TRBV20-1|14|TRBJ2-7|NA
TGCAGTGCTAGATATTTGGCCCGGGGCTACGAGCAGTACTTC
CSARYLARGYEQYF
>many|TRBV20-1|16|TRBJ2-2|NA
TGCAGTGCTAGTCGTCCTCAGCGGACGAACACCGGGGAGCTGTTTTTT
CSASRPQRTNTGELFF
>few|TRBV7-2|13|TRBJ2-2|NA
TGTGCCAGCAGCTTCCGGAGCACCGGGGAGCTGTTTTTT
CASSFRSTGELFF
>many|TRBV5-1|15|TRBJ2-7|TRBD2
TGCGCCAGCAGCTTGCTTCAAGCGGGAGGCTCCGAGCAGTACTTC
CASSLLQAGGSEQYF
>many|TRBV5-6|11|TRBJ2-7|NA
TGTGCCAGCAGCTTGTACTACGAGCAGTACTTC
CASSLYYEQYF
>NA|TRBV5-1|13|TRBJ1-1|NA
TGCGCCAGCAAGTTAGCGGGGGCGGCTGAAGCTTTCTTT
CASKLAGAAEAFF
>many|TRBV3-1|15|TRBJ2-1|NA
TGTGCCAGCAGCCAAGAGGTTTCGGGATTTAATGAGCAGTTCTTC
CASSQEVSGFNEQFF
>NA|TRBV29-1|12|TRBJ1-2|TRBD1
TGCAGCGTCTCAAGGACAGGGGATGGCTACACCTTC
CSVSRTGDGYTF
>many|TRBV15|17|TRBJ2-1|TRBD2
TGTGCCACCAGCAGAGATAGGGAGGGACTAGCGGGTGATGAGCAGTTCTTC
CATSRDREGLAGDEQFF
>NA|TRBV20-1|13|TRBJ1-2|NA
TGCAGTGCTAGAGATCTATGGGCCCGGGGCTACACCTTC
CSARDLWARGYTF
>many|TRBV7-2|17|TRBJ2-7|NA
TGTGCCAGCAGCTTAGCCCCGAAGGGGAGCCCCTCCTACGAGCAGTACTTC
CASSLAPKGSPSYEQYF
>many|TRBV6-2/TRBV6-3|16|TRBJ2-7|TRBD1
TGTGCCAGCAGTTACAAAGGGGGCATTAGCTCCTACGAGCAGTACTTC
CASSYKGGISSYEQYF
>few|TRBV20-1|15|TRBJ2-5|TRBD2
TGCAGTGCTAGAGCTCTAGCGGGGGATCAAGAGACCCAGTACTTC
CSARALAGDQETQYF
>NA|TRBV2|13|TRBJ2-7|NA
TGTGCCAGCAGAAAGGGAGTCTCCTACGAGCAGTACTTC
CASRKGVSYEQYF
>NA|TRBV11-2|15|TRBJ2-7|TRBD1
TGTGCCAGCAGCCCCTGGACAGGGGTTCTCTACGAGCAGTACTTC
CASSPWTGVLYEQYF
>many|TRBV7-7|18|TRBJ2-6|TRBD2
TGTGCCAGCAGCTTAGACTCGGGAGGGCTATTTGGGGCCAACGTCCTGACTTTC
CASSLDSGGLFGANVLTF
>NA|TRBV6-1|16|TRBJ1-1|TRBD1
TGTGCCAGCAGTAGAATCTCTAGGGGGCCGGGCACTGAAGCTTTCTTT
CASSRISRGPGTEAFF
>many|TRBV6-1|15|TRBJ2-3|TRBD2
TGTGCCAGCAGCCAACAACCAAAGGGAGGGGATACGCAGTATTTT
CASSQQPKGGDTQYF
>many|TRBV12-3/TRBV12-4|14|TRBJ2-1|TRBD2
TGTGCCAGCAGTTTCCTCGGGAGGGACAATGAGCAGTTCTTC
CASSFLGRDNEQFF
>NA|TRBV10-3|13|TRBJ2-7|NA
TGTGCCATTCGGGACACCGCCACCTACGAGCAGTACTTC
CAIRDTATYEQYF
>many|TRBV27|14|TRBJ2-7|NA
TGTGCCAGCAGTTTACGGGAAGACAGGTACGAGCAGTACTTC
CASSLREDRYEQYF
>NA|TRBV6-1|15|TRBJ1-2|NA
TGTGCCAGCAGTCCCCGGGACGGGACTATCTATGGCTACACCTTC
CASSPRDGTIYGYTF
>few|TRBV28|15|TRBJ1-2|NA
TGTGCCAGCAGTTTACGGCGGGGCTCTAACTATGGCTACACCTTC
CASSLRRGSNYGYTF
>NA|TRBV7-9|16|TRBJ2-3|TRBD2
TGTGCCAGCAGCTTTTATAGCGGGGTTAGCACAGATACGCAGTATTTT
CASSFYSGVSTDTQYF
>few|TRBV20-1|16|TRBJ2-1|TRBD2
TGCAGTGCTAGGGTAAACCGCGGGAGTTCCTACAATGAGCAGTTCTTC
CSARVNRGSSYNEQFF
>NA|TRBV12-3/TRBV12-4|17|TRBJ2-6|TRBD1
TGTGCCAGCAGCGTCGGACAGGGGTGGTCTGGGGCCAACGTCCTGACTTTC
CASSVGQGWSGANVLTF
>NA|TRBV6-5|15|TRBJ1-1|NA
TGTGCCAGCAGTTACTCGGGAGGGGAGGGGACTGAAGCTTTCTTT
CASSYSGGEGTEAFF
>many|TRBV20-1|13|TRBJ1-5|NA
TGCAGCGCGAGCGGAGGGTGGAATCAGCCCCAGCATTTT
CSASGGWNQPQHF
>NA|TRBV5-5|15|TRBJ2-5|NA
TGTGCCAGCAGCTTGGTGGTGGGAGGTCCACGGACCCAGTACTTC
CASSLVVGGPRTQYF
>NA|TRBV7-7|13|TRBJ2-5|NA
TGTGCTAGCAGCTTAGGGACAATCGAGACCCAGTACTTC
CASSLGTIETQYF
>NA|TRBV20-1|12|TRBJ2-7|TRBD2
TGCAGTGTCCCTGGACTAGCCTACGAGCAGTACTTC
CSVPGLAYEQYF
>NA|TRBV5-1|15|TRBJ2-5|NA
TGCGCCAGCAGCTTGGAGGCGTCGCTCCAAGAGACCCAGTACTTC
CASSLEASLQETQYF
>NA|TRBV20-1|13|TRBJ1-1|TRBD1
TGCAGTGCTCCGGGACAGGGGAACACTGAAGCTTTCTTT
CSAPGQGNTEAFF